The present T cell receptor (beta chain) was sequenced within a study of control samples from healthy donors and cancer patients. The V and J ends lost 2 bases and 10 bases respectively, with 7 bases between them. CDR3 length: 11 amino acids. Germline lookup yields CDR1 SGHDT and CDR2 YYEEEE. This table comes from immunoSEQ multiplex PCR, and its TCRdb copy is limited to in-frame clones, with some not included. Of roughly 24,000 clones listed, around 83% were seen once; the top ten hold about 23%. V and J are TRBV5-6 and TRBJ2-1; TRBD1 might be the D (6 bases). The sequence was obtained from a man in his sixties with colorectal cancer. The source material was PBMCs. CDR3 residues: CASSFDREQFF. The CDR3, as DNA: TGTGCCAGCAGCTTCGACAGGGAGCAGTTCTTC.